This TCR beta chain is from a study of graft-versus-host responses after intestinal transplantation (dated by TCRdb to the early 2020s). Regarding the study in general: The transplants that recipients got were multivisceral, liver-intestinal, or isolated intestinal. All recipients received anti-thymocyte globulin induction followed by maintenance tacrolimus and steroids for around three years. Graft-versus-host and host-versus-graft alloreactive T cell clones were tracked in the graft, circulation and bone marrow after intestinal transplantation using bulk TCR-beta CDR3 sequencing. To identify alloreactive clones, pre-transplant mixed lymphocyte reaction products were sequenced and then compared with unstimulated pre-transplant donor and recipient T cells. Of the 20 to 30 intestinal transplant recipients enrolled in the cohort, one of whom was a retransplant, a few patients without pretransplant specimens were excluded. Donor T cell macrochimerism was defined as a peak of at least 4% donor T cells among recipient peripheral blood mononuclear cells. Rather than going through the commercial service, samples from a few later patients were sequenced in-house on an Illumina MiSeq and processed with MiXCR. General findings and caveats noted by the study authors: Early after transplant, peak levels of circulating GvH clones were found to be associated with declines in HvG clones. Conclusions were limited by the relatively low number and heterogeneity of intestinal transplant patients. GvH clones turned up in recipient bone marrow, with some appearing earlier in ileal mucosa or blood, a pattern consistent with an intestinal mucosal origin. High GvH to HvG T cell clonal ratios were observed in the allografts of patients with donor T cell macrochimerism.

Regarding this clone: There is no known antigen for this receptor. Base qualities are not recorded, but no much larger clone differs from it by a single base.

From its cysteine to its phenylalanine, the CDR3 spans 15 amino acids. The entry retains the CDR3 DNA only, 45 bases that are in frame from base 1. For CDR1 and CDR2, the germline V gene lists KGHSH and LQKENI. The germline ends are 10 bases apart after V is trimmed by 2 bases and J by 0 bases. The label giving this sample's time point can be read as: cells obtained before transplantation from donor or recipient. CD3+CD4+ and CD3+CD8+ populations were FACS-sorted from unstimulated pre-transplant donor and recipient cells taken from spleen or lymph nodes. Libraries were prepared through the immunoSEQ multiplex PCR assay. For most patients, genomic DNA was isolated with the Qiagen DNeasy Blood and Tissue Kit and sent frozen to Adaptive Biotechnologies for TCR sequencing. For most patients, genomic DNA was subjected to high-throughput TCR-beta CDR3 sequencing by Adaptive Biotechnologies. The study's processing was this. Adaptive's ImmunoSEQ software was the source of the TCR sequencing data for 15 to 20 patients, while three other patients were processed with MiXCR and VDJtools. To correct CD4 versus CD8 sorting errors, sequences present in both subsets at a frequency ratio below 5:1 were removed. CDR3 nucleotide sequences shared between donor and recipient were removed because the origin of such sequences could not be assigned. To be classed as alloreactive, a clone needed at least 2-fold expansion over unstimulated cells and a minimum CFSE-low frequency of 0.002% (template counts) or 0.001% (read counts). A clone was considered mappable if detected in the sequenced pre-transplant spleen, lymph node, or MLR CFSE-low populations of the donor or recipient. The cumulative frequency of alloreactive clones was calculated as a percentage of all sequences, weighted by copy number. TCRdb re-hosts the immuneACCESS table, in-frame sequences only. Its copies lack some clones; in the studies checked, an unresolved V gene accounts for under half of them, and the cause for the rest is not known. V and J calls and clone size follow that table, whereas D and trimming were derived from the DNA. For this sample the table gives 100,000 to 110,000 clones, of which less than 90% were detected only once. The ten largest account for around 1% of the sample.

The rearrangement combines TRBV18 with TRBJ1-1, with the D gene not clear enough to name. The origin of this receptor is a human donor who was the organ donor for an intestinal transplant. The material sequenced was unstimulated CD4+ T cells sorted from spleen or lymph node cells, taken before transplant. The DNA reads TGTGCCAGCTCACCATACGACCTTATGAACACTGAAGCTTTCTTT. It translates as CASSPYDLMNTEAFF. With the rest looked up from the reference TRBV18 and TRBJ1-1 genes rather than sequenced, the full variable domain is NAGVMQNPRHLVRRRGQEARLRCSPMKGHSHVYWYRQLPEEGLKFMVYLQKENIIDESGMPKERFSAEFPKEGPSILRIQQVVRGDSAAYFCASSPYDLMNTEAFFGQGTRLTVV.